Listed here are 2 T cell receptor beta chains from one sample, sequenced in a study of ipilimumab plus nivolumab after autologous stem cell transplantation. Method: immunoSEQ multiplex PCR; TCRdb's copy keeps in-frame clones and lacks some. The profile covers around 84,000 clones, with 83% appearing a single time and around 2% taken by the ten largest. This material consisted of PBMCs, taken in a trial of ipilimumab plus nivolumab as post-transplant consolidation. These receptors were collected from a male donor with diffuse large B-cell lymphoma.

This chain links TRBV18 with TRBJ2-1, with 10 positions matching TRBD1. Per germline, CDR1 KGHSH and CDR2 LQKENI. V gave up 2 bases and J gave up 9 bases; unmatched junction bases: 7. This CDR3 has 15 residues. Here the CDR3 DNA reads TGTGCCAGCTCACCATCCGGGACAGGGGCGTTTGAGCAGTTCTTC. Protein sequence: CASSPSGTGAFEQFF.

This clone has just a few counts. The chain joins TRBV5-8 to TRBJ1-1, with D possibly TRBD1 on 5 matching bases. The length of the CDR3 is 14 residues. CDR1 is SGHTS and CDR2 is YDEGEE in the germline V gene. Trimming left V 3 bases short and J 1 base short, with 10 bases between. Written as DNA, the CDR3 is TGTGCCAGCAGCTCGGGACTTACGAACACTGAAGCTTTCTTT. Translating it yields CASSSGLTNTEAFF. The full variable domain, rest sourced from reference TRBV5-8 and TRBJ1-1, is EAGVTQSPTHLIKTRGQQATLRCSPISGHTSVYWYQQALGLGLQFLLWYDEGEERNRGNFPPRFSGRQFPNYSSELNVNALELEDSALYLCASSSGLTNTEAFFGQGTRLTVV.